The clone carrying this TCR beta chain was observed at least ten times. The J segment lost 4 bases and the V segment lost 3 bases, leaving 11 bases of the junction unmatched. The germline CDR1 and CDR2 sequences are KGHSH and LQKENI. The CDR3 loop spans 16 amino acids. TCRdb called the PCR reads again in MiXCR, with one record for every CDR3 protein. The sample has 15,000 to 20,000 distinct CDR3 sequences, 35% to 55% seen once. The data originate from a study of tumor-infiltrating lymphocytes in oesophageal squamous cell carcinoma. The J gene is TRBJ2-7, the V gene TRBV18; 8 nucleotides match TRBD1. The source is a female donor with esophageal squamous cell carcinoma. Sequencing was done on a sample of blood. This CDR3 reads CASSPDGTGAHYEQYF. Written as DNA, the CDR3 is TGTGCCAGCTCACCGGACGGGACAGGAGCCCATTACGAGCAGTACTTC. The complete variable domain, with remaining parts taken from reference TRBV18 and TRBJ2-7, reads NAGVMQNPRHLVRRRGQEARLRCSPMKGHSHVYWYRQLPEEGLKFMVYLQKENIIDESGMPKERFSAEFPKEGPSILRIQQVVRGDSAAYFCASSPDGTGAHYEQYFGPGTRLTVT.